This T cell receptor (beta chain) was identified in a study of cytomegalovirus exposure and HLA in healthy donors. The wider study: The roughly 670 first-cohort repertoires shared a platform with the 100 to 150 validation repertoires, as reported in a later analysis.

There are a few counts of this clone. The antigen is undetermined. The V gene lost 4 bases and the J gene lost 7 bases, with 14 bases spanning the gap. CDR3 length: 15 amino acids. Germline V gene sequence: CDR1 SEHNR, CDR2 FQNEAQ (reference sequence). The method was immunoSEQ multiplex PCR; TCRdb's version includes in-frame clones alone and lacks a portion of them. The sample contains about 98,000 clones, around 85% of which appear only once. General study findings and limits: A classifier reportedly called cytomegalovirus status with high sensitivity and specificity. Fewer than 200 TCR beta chains were listed as cytomegalovirus-associated.

The study drew the donors from its roughly 130-subject validation cohort, separate from the approximately 700-subject first cohort. The source material was PBMCs. V usage is TRBV7-9 and J usage is TRBJ1-6, with TRBD1 as a possible D gene (6 bases). This clonotype was obtained from a woman between 25 and 40 years old in good health and CMV-seronegative. The CDR3 nucleotides are TGTGCCAGCAGCTCCCTCGGGACACCCAATTCACCCCTCCACTTT. Its translation is CASSSLGTPNSPLHF.